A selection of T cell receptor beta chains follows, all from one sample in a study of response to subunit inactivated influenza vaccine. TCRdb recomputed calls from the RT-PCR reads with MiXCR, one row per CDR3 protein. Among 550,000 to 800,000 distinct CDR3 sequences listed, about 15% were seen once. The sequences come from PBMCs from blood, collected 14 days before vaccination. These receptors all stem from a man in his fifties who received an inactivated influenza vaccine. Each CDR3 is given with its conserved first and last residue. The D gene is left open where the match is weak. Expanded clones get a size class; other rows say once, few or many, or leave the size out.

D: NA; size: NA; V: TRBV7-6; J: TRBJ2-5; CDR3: CASSFDRLETQYF; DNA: TGTGCCAGCAGTTTCGACAGGTTGGAGACCCAGTACTTC
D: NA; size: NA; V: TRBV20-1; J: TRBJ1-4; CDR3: CSARLSEKLFF; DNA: TGCAGTGCCAGACTAAGCGAAAAACTGTTTTTT
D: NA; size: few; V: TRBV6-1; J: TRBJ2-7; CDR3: CASSEWRADSYEQYF; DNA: TGTGCCAGCAGTGAATGGAGGGCCGACTCCTACGAGCAGTACTTC
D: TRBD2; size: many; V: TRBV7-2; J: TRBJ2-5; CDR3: CASSFSGGQETQYF; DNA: TGTGCCAGCAGCTTTAGCGGGGGGCAAGAGACCCAGTACTTC
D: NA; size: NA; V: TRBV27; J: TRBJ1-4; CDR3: CASSLSRGEKLFF; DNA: TGTGCCAGCAGTTTATCGAGGGGTGAAAAACTGTTTTTT
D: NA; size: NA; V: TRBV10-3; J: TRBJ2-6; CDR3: CAISDPGSGANVLTF; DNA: TGTGCCATCAGTGACCCGGGCAGTGGGGCCAACGTCCTGACTTTC
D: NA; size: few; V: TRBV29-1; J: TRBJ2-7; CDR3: CSVEARDSYEQYF; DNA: TGCAGCGTTGAAGCCCGGGACTCCTACGAGCAGTACTTC
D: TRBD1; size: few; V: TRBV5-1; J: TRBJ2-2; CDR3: CASSLATGINTGELFF; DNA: TGCGCCAGCAGCTTGGCGACAGGGATTAACACCGGGGAGCTGTTTTTT
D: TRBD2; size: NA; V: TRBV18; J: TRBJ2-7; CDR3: CASSPRGGEGEQYF; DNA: TGTGCCAGCTCACCACGCGGGGGAGAAGGGGAGCAGTACTTC
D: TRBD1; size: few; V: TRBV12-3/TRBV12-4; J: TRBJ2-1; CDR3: CASRGRTGQGNNEQFF; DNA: TGTGCCAGCAGGGGAAGAACGGGACAGGGGAACAATGAGCAGTTCTTC
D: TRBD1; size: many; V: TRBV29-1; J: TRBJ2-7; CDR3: CSVEGRTGGTYEQYF; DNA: TGCAGCGTCGAGGGTCGGACAGGGGGGACCTACGAGCAGTACTTC
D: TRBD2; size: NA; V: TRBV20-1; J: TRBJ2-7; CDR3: CSAGGRLAGGGSYEQYF; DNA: TGCAGTGCTGGGGGGAGACTAGCGGGAGGAGGATCCTACGAGCAGTACTTC
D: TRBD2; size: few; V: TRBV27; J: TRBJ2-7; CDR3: CASRRTSGGSSSSYEQYF; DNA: TGTGCCAGCAGACGGACTAGCGGGGGAAGCTCATCCTCCTACGAGCAGTACTTC
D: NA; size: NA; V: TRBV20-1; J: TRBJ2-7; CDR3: CSARKRGYEQYF; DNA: TGCAGTGCTAGGAAGAGGGGGTACGAGCAGTACTTC
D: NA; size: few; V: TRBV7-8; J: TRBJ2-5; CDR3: CASRGRAQETQYF; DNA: TGTGCCAGCAGGGGCAGGGCCCAAGAGACCCAGTACTTC
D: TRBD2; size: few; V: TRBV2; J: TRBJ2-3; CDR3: CASRMTSSTDTQYF; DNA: TGTGCCAGCAGGATGACTAGCTCCACAGATACGCAGTATTTT
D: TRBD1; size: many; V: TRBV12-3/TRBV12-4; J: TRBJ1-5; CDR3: CASSPGTGGNQPQHF; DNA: TGTGCCAGCAGTCCCGGGACAGGAGGCAATCAGCCCCAGCATTTT
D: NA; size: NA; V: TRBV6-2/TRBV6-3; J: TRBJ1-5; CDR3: CASSYRENRNQPQHF; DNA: TGTGCCAGCAGTTACAGGGAGAATCGCAATCAGCCCCAGCATTTT
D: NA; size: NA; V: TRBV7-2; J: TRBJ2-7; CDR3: CASSLANYLGYEQYF; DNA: TGTGCCAGCAGCTTAGCGAACTACCTAGGGTACGAGCAGTACTTC
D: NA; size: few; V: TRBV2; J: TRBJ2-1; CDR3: CASSEMTPGSNYNEQFF; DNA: TGTGCCAGCAGTGAAATGACGCCTGGCTCAAACTACAATGAGCAGTTCTTC
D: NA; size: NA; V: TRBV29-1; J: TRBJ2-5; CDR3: CSTDGGRETQYF; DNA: TGCAGCACGGACGGAGGACGAGAGACCCAGTACTTC
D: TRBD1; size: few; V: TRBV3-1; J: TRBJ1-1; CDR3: CASSQGTGGSAEAFF; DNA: TGTGCCAGCAGCCAGGGGACAGGGGGTAGCGCTGAAGCTTTCTTT